This T cell receptor (beta chain) comes out of a study of blood T cell repertoires in COVID-19. As for the study in general: Researchers got acute and convalescent COVID-19 samples from the United States, Italy and Spain.

Per the original methods: From reference gene primer amplification, estimates of nucleated cell counts were derived. Profiling relied on immunoSEQ multiplex PCR, and the TCRdb table lists in-frame clones only, not all of them. From that table come the V and J calls and clone size; the DNA was used to work out D and trimming. Of 300,000 to 400,000 clones listed, 87% were seen once; the top ten hold roughly 6%. The Seattle site enrolled patients during active infection and followed them longitudinally. Germline-derived CDR1 and CDR2 are LGHNA and YNFKEQ. This CDR3 spans 13 amino acids. J lost 12 bases, V lost 1 base, and 3 bases had no gene match.

This sequence was found in a woman between 45 and 60 years old with COVID-19, enrolled during active disease. The rearrangement joins TRBV4-2 to TRBJ1-6; 7 nucleotides agree with TRBD1. The sequencing sample was made of peripheral blood. The CDR3 DNA reads TGTGCCAGCAGCCAAGGACAGGGAGTACCCCTCCACTTT. As protein: CASSQGQGVPLHF.